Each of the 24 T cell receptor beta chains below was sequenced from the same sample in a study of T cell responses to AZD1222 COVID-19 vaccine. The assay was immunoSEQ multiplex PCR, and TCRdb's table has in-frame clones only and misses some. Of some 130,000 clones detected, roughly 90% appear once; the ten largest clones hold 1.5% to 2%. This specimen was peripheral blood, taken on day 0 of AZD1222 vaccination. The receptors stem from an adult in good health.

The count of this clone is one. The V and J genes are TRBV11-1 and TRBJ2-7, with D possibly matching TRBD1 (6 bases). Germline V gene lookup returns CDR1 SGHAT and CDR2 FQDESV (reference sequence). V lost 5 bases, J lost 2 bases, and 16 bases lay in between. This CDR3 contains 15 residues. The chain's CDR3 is CASSVVGTPTYEQYF. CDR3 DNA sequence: TGTGCCAGCAGCGTGGTCGGGACACCGACCTACGAGCAGTACTTC.

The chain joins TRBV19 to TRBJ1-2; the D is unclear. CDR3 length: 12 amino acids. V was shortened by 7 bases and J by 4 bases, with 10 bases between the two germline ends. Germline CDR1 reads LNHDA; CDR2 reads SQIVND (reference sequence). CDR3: CASKTGTYGYTF. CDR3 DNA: TGTGCCAGTAAAACGGGAACCTATGGCTACACCTTC.

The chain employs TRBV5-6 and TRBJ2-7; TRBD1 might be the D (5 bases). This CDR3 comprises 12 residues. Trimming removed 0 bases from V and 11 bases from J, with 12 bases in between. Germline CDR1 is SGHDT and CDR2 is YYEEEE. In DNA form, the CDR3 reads TGTGCCAGCAGCTTGGATAGGGGCCGCAAGTACTTC. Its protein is CASSLDRGRKYF.

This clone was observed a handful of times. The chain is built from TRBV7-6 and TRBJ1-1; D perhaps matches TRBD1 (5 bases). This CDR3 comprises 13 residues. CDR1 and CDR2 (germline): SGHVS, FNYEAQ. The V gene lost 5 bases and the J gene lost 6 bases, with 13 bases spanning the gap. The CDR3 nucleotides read TGTGCCAGCAGCCCGCAGGGTTCTCCTGAAGCTTTCTTT. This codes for CASSPQGSPEAFF.

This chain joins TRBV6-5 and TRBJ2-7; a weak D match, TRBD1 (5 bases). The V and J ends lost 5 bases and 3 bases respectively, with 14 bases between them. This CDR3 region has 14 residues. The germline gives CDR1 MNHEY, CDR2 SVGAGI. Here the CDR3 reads CASSPSDTNYEQYF. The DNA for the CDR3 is TGTGCCAGCAGTCCCTCGGACACCAACTACGAGCAGTACTTC.

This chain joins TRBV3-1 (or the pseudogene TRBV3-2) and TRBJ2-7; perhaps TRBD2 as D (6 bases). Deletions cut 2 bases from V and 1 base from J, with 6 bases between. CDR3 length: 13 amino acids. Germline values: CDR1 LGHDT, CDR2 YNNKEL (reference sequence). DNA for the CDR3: TGTGCCAGCAGCCAACTAGCGTCCTACGAGCAGTACTTC. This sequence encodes CASSQLASYEQYF.

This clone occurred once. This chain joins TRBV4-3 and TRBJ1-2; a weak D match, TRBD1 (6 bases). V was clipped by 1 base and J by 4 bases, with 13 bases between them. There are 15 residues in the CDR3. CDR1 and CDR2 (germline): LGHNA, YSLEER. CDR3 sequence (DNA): TGCGCCAGCAGCCAAGGTTCAGGGGCCAGCTATGGCTACACCTTC. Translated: CASSQGSGASYGYTF.

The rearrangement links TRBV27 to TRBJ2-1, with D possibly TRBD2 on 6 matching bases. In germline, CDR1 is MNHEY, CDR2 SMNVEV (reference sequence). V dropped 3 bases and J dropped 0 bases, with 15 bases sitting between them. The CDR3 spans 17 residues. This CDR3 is CASSFIPAGSSYNEQFF. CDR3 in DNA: TGTGCCAGCAGTTTTATTCCAGCGGGCAGCTCCTACAATGAGCAGTTCTTC.

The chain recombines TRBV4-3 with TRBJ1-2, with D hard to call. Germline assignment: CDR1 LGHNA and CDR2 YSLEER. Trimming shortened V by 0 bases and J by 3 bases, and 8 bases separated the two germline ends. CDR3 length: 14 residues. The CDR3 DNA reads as TGCGCCAGCAGCCAAGACCGGTACGACTATGGCTACACCTTC. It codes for CASSQDRYDYGYTF.

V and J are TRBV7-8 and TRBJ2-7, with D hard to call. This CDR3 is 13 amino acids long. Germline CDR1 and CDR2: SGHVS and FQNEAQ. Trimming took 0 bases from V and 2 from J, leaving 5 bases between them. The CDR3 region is CASSLARTYEQYF. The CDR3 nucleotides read TGTGCCAGCAGCTTAGCTAGAACCTACGAGCAGTACTTC.

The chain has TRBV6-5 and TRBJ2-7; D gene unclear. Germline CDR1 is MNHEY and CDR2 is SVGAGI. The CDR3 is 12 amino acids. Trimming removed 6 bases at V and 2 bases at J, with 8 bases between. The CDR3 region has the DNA TGTGCCAGCAGCCGGGTCCCCTACGAGCAGTACTTC. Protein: CASSRVPYEQYF.

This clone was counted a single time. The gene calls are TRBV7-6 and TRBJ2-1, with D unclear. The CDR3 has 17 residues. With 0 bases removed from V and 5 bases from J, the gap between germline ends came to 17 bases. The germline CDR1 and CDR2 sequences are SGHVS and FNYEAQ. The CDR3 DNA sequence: TGTGCCAGCAGCTTAGCTAACTTTAATGCCCATAACAATGAGCAGTTCTTC. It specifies CASSLANFNAHNNEQFF.

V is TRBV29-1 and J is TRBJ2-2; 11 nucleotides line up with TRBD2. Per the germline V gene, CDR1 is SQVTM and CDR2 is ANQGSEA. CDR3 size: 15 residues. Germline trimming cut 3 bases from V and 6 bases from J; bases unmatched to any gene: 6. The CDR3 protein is CSVERSGGDSGELFF. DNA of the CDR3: TGCAGCGTTGAGCGTAGCGGGGGGGATTCCGGGGAGCTGTTTTTT.

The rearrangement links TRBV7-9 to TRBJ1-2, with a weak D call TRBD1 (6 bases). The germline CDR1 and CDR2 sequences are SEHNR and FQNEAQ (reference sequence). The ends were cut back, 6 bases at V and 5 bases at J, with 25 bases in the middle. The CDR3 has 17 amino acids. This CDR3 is CASSVDRIKLTIYGYTF. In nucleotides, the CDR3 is TGTGCCAGCAGTGTCGACAGGATCAAACTCACTATTTATGGCTACACCTTC.

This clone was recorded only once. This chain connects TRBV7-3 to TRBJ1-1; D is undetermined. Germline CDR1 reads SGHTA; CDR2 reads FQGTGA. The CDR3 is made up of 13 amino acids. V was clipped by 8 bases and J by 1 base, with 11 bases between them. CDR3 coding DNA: TGTGCCAGCGGCGATACGAAGAACACTGAAGCTTTCTTT. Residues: CASGDTKNTEAFF.

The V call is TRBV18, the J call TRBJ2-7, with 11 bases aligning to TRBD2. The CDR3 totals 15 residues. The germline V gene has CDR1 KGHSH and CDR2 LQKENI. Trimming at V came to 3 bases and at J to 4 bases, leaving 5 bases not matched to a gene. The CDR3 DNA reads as TGTGCCAGCTCACCCGGGACTAGCGGTTCTTACGAGCAGTACTTC. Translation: CASSPGTSGSYEQYF.

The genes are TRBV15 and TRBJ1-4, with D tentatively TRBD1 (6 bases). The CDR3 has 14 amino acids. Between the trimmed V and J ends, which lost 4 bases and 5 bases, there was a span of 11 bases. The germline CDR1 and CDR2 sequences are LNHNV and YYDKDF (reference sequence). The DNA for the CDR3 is TGTGCCACCAGCAAAGGACAGCAGAATGAAAAACTGTTTTTT. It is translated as CATSKGQQNEKLFF.

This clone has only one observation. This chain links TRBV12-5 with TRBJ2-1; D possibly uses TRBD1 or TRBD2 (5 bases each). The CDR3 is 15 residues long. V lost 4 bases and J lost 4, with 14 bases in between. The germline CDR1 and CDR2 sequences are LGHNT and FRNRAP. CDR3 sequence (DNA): TGTGCTAGTGGTTCCCTACGGGGCCAATACAATGAGCAGTTCTTC. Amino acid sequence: CASGSLRGQYNEQFF.

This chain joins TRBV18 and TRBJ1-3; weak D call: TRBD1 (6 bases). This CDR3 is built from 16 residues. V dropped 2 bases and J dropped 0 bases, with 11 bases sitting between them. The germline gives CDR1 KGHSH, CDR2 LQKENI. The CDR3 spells CASSPNRELSGNTIYF. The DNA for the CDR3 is TGTGCCAGCTCACCAAACAGGGAGCTCTCTGGAAACACCATATATTTT.

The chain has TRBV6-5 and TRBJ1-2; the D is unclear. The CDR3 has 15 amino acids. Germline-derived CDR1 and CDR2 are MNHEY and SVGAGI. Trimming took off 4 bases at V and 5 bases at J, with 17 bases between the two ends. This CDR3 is CASSSQDPIIYGYTF. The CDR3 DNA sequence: TGTGCCAGCAGTTCCCAGGACCCAATAATTTATGGCTACACCTTC.

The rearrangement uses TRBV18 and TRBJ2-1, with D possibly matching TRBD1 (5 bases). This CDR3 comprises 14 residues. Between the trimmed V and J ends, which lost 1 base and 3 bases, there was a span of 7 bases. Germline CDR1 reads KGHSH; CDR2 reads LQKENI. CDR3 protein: CASSPLDSYNEQFF. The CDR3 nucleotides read TGTGCCAGCTCACCACTCGACAGCTACAATGAGCAGTTCTTC.

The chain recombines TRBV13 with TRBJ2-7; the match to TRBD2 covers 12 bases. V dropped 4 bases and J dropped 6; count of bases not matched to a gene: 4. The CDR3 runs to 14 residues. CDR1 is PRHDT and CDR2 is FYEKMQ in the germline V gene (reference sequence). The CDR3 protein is CASSSRLAGVEQYF. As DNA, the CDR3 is TGTGCCAGCAGCTCGAGACTAGCGGGAGTCGAGCAGTACTTC.

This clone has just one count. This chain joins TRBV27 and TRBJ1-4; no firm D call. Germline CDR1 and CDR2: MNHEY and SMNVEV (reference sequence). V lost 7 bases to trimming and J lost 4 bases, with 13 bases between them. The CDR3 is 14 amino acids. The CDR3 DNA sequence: TGTGCCAGCAAGAGGCCTGCGGGTAATGAAAAACTGTTTTTT. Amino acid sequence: CASKRPAGNEKLFF.

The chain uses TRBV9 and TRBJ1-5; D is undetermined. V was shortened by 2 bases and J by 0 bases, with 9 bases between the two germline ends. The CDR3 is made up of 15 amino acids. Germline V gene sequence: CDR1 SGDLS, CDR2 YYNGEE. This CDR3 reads CASSVSSGSNQPQHF. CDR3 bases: TGTGCCAGCAGCGTGTCATCAGGTAGCAATCAGCCCCAGCATTTT.